This TCR beta chain was found in a study of blood T cell repertoires in COVID-19. Study summary: COVID-19 samples from acute and convalescent phases originated in the United States, Italy and Spain.

From germline, CDR1 is MGHDK and CDR2 SYGVNS. The CDR3 is 14 amino acids. V was clipped by 2 bases and J by 4 bases, with 11 bases between them. Per the authors' pipeline: Reference gene primer amplification gave nucleated cell count estimates. Sequenced by immunoSEQ multiplex PCR; TCRdb stores in-frame clones only, minus some. V and J calls and clone size come straight from that table; D and trimming were deduced from the DNA. The sample yields 430,000 or so clones, about 90% seen once. The sequence was collected from a man younger than 35 with COVID-19, enrolled during active disease. The chain is built from TRBV25-1 and TRBJ1-2, with D possibly TRBD1 on 5 matching bases. The material sequenced was peripheral blood. The CDR3 DNA follows: TGTGCCAGCAGTGAACGGGGGGTCAGCTATGGCTACACCTTC. This encodes CASSERGVSYGYTF.